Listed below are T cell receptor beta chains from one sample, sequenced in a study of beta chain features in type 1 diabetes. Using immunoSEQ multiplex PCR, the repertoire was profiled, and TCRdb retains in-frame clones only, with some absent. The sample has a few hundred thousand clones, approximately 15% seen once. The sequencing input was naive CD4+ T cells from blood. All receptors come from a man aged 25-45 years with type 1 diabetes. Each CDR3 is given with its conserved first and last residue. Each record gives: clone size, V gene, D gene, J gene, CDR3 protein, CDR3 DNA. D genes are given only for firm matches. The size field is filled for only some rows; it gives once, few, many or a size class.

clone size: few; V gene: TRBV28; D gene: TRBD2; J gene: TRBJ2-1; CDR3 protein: CASRSGRAYNEQFF; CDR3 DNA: TGTGCCAGCAGGAGTGGGAGGGCCTACAATGAGCAGTTCTTC
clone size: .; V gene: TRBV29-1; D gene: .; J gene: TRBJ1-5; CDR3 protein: CSVMTTSGNQPQHF; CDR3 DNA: TGCAGCGTGATGACAACTAGCGGCAATCAGCCCCAGCATTTT
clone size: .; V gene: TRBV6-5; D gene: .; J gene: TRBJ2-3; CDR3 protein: CASTPTFRTDTQYF; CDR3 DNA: TGTGCCAGCACTCCGACATTTCGCACAGATACGCAGTATTTT
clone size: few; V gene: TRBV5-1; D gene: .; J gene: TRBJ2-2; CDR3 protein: CASSFGSGAGELFF; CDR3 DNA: TGCGCCAGCAGCTTCGGTAGCGGAGCCGGGGAGCTGTTTTTT
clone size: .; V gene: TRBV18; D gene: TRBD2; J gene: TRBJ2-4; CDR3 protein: CASSPGNSGGLAKNIQYF; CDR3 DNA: TGTGCCAGCTCACCAGGGAATAGCGGGGGTCTAGCCAAAAACATTCAGTACTTC
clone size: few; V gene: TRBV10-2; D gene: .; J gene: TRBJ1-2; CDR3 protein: CASSEPGLLNYGYTF; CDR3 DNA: TGCGCCAGCAGTGAGCCGGGACTGCTAAACTATGGCTACACCTTC
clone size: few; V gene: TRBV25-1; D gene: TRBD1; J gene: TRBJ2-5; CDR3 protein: CASSEDRSQETQYF; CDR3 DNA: TGTGCCAGCAGCGAGGACAGGAGTCAAGAGACCCAGTACTTC
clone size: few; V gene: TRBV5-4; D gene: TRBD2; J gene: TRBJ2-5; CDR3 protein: CASSSQTSGRGETQYF; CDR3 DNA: TGTGCCAGCAGCTCCCAGACTAGCGGGAGGGGTGAGACCCAGTACTTC
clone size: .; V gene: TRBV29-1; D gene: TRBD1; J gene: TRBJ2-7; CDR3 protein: CSFTGGSWYEQYF; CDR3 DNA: TGCAGCTTTACAGGGGGGTCTTGGTACGAGCAGTACTTC
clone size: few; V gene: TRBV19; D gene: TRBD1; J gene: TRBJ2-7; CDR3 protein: CASSITRDSYEQYF; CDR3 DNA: TGTGCCAGTAGTATTACACGGGACAGCTACGAGCAGTACTTC
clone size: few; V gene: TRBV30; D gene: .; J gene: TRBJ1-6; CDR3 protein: CAWSVTRLSSPLHF; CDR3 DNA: TGTGCCTGGAGTGTAACCAGACTTAGTTCACCCCTCCACTTT
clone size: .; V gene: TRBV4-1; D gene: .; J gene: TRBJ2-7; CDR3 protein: CASSQRPTEPYEQYF; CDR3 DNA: TGCGCCAGCAGCCAGCGTCCCACAGAGCCCTACGAGCAGTACTTC
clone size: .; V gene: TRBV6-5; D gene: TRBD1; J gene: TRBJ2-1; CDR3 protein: CASSGRGSGTEQFF; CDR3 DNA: TGTGCCAGCAGTGGCAGGGGGTCGGGGACTGAGCAGTTCTTC
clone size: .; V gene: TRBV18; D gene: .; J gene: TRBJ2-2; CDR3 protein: CASSPPAEGYGELFF; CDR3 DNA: TGTGCCAGCTCACCACCGGCGGAGGGATACGGGGAGCTGTTTTTT
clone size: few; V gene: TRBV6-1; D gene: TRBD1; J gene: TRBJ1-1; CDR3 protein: CASSPGQGARAFF; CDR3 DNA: TGTGCCAGCAGTCCGGGACAGGGGGCAAGGGCTTTCTTT
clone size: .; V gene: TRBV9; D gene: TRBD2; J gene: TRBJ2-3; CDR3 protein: CASSVLAGVDDTQYF; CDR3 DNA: TGTGCCAGCAGCGTACTAGCGGGAGTTGACGATACGCAGTATTTT
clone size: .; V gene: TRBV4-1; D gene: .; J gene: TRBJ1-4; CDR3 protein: CASSRESATNEKLFF; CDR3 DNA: TGCGCCAGCAGCCGTGAGAGTGCAACTAATGAAAAACTGTTTTTT
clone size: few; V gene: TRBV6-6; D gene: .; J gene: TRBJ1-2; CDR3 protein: CASKEGSAGYTF; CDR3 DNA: TGTGCCAGCAAGGAGGGCAGTGCTGGCTACACCTTC
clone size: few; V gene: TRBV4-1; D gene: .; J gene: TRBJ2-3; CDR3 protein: CASSQGTASTDTQYF; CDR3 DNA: TGCGCCAGCAGCCAAGGGACAGCGAGCACAGATACGCAGTATTTT